The 21 T cell receptor beta chains below were found in one sample sequenced in a study of cytotoxic CD8 clonotypes in ibrutinib-treated CLL. The data were produced by immunoSEQ multiplex PCR, yet TCRdb's version contains in-frame clones alone and is incomplete. The repertoire includes approximately 120,000 clones, around 80% of them detected once, and approximately 3.5% sits in the top ten. The source material was PBMCs, sampled after 24 months of ibrutinib treatment. These receptors all come from a human donor with chronic lymphocytic leukemia.

The rearrangement joins TRBV2 to TRBJ1-6, with 12 bases lining up with TRBD1. CDR1 is SNHLY, CDR2 FYNNEI, per germline. V lost 5 bases, J lost 9 bases, and 5 bases stayed unmatched. The CDR3 length is 15 residues. The CDR3 sequence is CASSRMGQGASPLHF. As DNA, the CDR3 is TGTGCCAGCAGTAGGATGGGACAGGGGGCTTCACCCCTCCACTTT.

This chain links TRBV7-8 with TRBJ1-5, with D possibly matching TRBD1 (6 bases). Looked up from germline, CDR1 is SGHVS and CDR2 is FQNEAQ. This CDR3 spans 20 amino acids. Trimming cost V 2 bases and J 0 bases, with 23 bases left between them. CDR3 DNA: TGTGCCAGCAGCTTATTAGTGAGGGGGAACGCGACGTTTAGCAATCAGCCCCAGCATTTT. It translates to CASSLLVRGNATFSNQPQHF.

This clone came up a few times. The V call is TRBV5-4, the J call TRBJ2-2; D is undetermined. Trimming took 0 bases from V and 7 from J, leaving 10 bases between them. CDR1 and CDR2 (germline): SGHNT, YYREEE (reference sequence). CDR3 length: 14 residues. CDR3 in amino acids: CASSLVARDGELFF. The CDR3 nucleotides are TGTGCCAGCAGCTTGGTAGCTAGGGACGGGGAGCTGTTTTTT.

In its sample, this clone was seen a few times. The gene calls are TRBV5-1 and TRBJ1-4, with D possibly TRBD1 on 5 matching bases. Germline CDR1 and CDR2: SGHRS and YFSETQ. V was cut by 6 bases and J by 8 bases, with 11 bases left in between. The CDR3 contains 12 residues. The CDR3 region is CASNHEGEKLFF. The CDR3 DNA reads as TGCGCCAGCAACCATGAGGGGGAAAAACTGTTTTTT.

The V call is TRBV20-1, the J call TRBJ2-7; the D is unclear. V gave up 3 bases and J gave up 5 bases, with 8 bases separating them. CDR1 DFQATT and CDR2 SNEGSKA come from the germline V gene (reference sequence). The CDR3 loop spans 11 amino acids. The CDR3 coding sequence is TGCAGTGCTAGTCAAGGACACGAGCAGTACTTC. It translates to CSASQGHEQYF.

This chain uses TRBV30 with TRBJ1-1; 8 bases agree with TRBD1. The CDR3 is made up of 15 amino acids. V lost 2 bases to trimming and J lost 6 bases; unmatched junction nucleotides: 11. Germline values: CDR1 GTSNPN, CDR2 SVGIG (reference sequence). The CDR3 nucleotides read TGTGCCTGGAGTAATCTCGGGACAGGCCTAGCTGAAGCTTTCTTT. The encoded protein is CAWSNLGTGLAEAFF.

This sequence joins TRBV5-5 and TRBJ2-7; possible D gene TRBD1, 5 bases. Trimming removed 0 bases from V and 1 base from J, with 8 bases in between. This CDR3 has 14 amino acids. Germline V gives CDR1 SGHKS, CDR2 YYEKEE (reference sequence). CDR3 sequence reads: CASSLGGWSYEQYF. CDR3 DNA: TGTGCCAGCAGCTTGGGGGGCTGGTCCTACGAGCAGTACTTC.

The J gene is TRBJ1-1, the V gene TRBV9; weak D call: TRBD1 (6 bases). Germline V lookup: CDR1 SGDLS, CDR2 YYNGEE. The CDR3 loop spans 19 amino acids. The V end lost 4 bases, the J end lost 1 base, and 26 bases lay between the germline ends. CDR3 region: CASSKTGRGASTPNTEAFF. The CDR3 DNA follows: TGTGCCAGCAGCAAAACGGGGCGGGGGGCCTCCACCCCGAACACTGAAGCTTTCTTT.

The chain links TRBV19 to TRBJ1-6; D is unclear. Looked up from germline, CDR1 is LNHDA and CDR2 is SQIVND (reference sequence). The V gene lost 3 bases and the J gene lost 6 bases, with 12 bases spanning the gap. The CDR3 has 15 residues. CDR3 nucleotide sequence: TGTGCCAGTAGTATTCTAGGGCCCCGTAATTCACCCCTCCACTTT. It specifies CASSILGPRNSPLHF.

This sequence joins TRBV5-4 and TRBJ1-6; TRBD1 aligns across 7 bases. Germline lookup yields CDR1 SGHNT and CDR2 YYREEE (reference sequence). The CDR3 contains 16 residues. Trimming cost V 3 bases and J 4 bases; bases outside gene matches: 7. DNA for the CDR3: TGTGCCAGCAGCTACTTAACGGGACAGTATAATTCACCCCTCCACTTT. It translates to CASSYLTGQYNSPLHF.

The rearrangement uses TRBV29-1 and TRBJ2-3; D could derive from TRBD1 or TRBD2 (6 bases each). The germline V gene has CDR1 SQVTM and CDR2 ANQGSEA. Trimming removed 3 bases from V and 3 bases from J, with 16 bases in between. This CDR3 has 15 amino acids. DNA for the CDR3: TGCAGCGTTGATACTACGGGGGCCGGGACAGATACGCAGTATTTT. It codes for CSVDTTGAGTDTQYF.

The chain links TRBV6-6 to TRBJ1-1, with D tentatively TRBD1 (6 bases). The V and J ends lost 7 bases and 10 bases respectively, with 10 bases between them. Germline CDR1 reads MNHNY; CDR2 reads SVGAGI (reference sequence). The CDR3 totals 10 residues. As DNA, the CDR3 is TGTGCCAGCAAGGGGGGAGTAGCTTTCTTT. As protein: CASKGGVAFF.

This clone was seen only a few times. The CDR3 here is CAGNNGGTGGEKLFF. The CDR3 DNA is TGTGCCGGAAACAACGGGGGAACGGGGGGTGAAAAACTGTTTTTT. The chain combines TRBV30 with TRBJ1-4; D might be TRBD1 (5 bases). V was pared by 8 bases and J by 7 bases, with 23 bases between. This CDR3 has 15 amino acids. Germline CDR1 reads GTSNPN; CDR2 reads SVGIG (reference sequence).

The chain is built from TRBV9 and TRBJ1-6, with D possibly matching TRBD1 (6 bases). The CDR3 totals 14 residues. Germline loops: CDR1 SGDLS, CDR2 YYNGEE. The V and J ends lost 2 bases and 7 bases respectively, with 10 bases between them. For the CDR3, the DNA is TGTGCCAGCAGCGTGGGGGGGGCCAATTCACCCCTCCACTTT. It specifies CASSVGGANSPLHF.

V usage is TRBV9 and J usage is TRBJ1-2, with TRBD1 as a possible D gene (5 bases). The V gene lost 0 bases and the J gene lost 0 bases, with 12 bases spanning the gap. CDR3 length equals 16 residues. Germline V gives CDR1 SGDLS, CDR2 YYNGEE. The CDR3 reads CASSVAHGGANYGYTF. In nucleotides, the CDR3 is TGTGCCAGCAGCGTAGCCCATGGGGGGGCTAACTATGGCTACACCTTC.

The V and J genes are TRBV6-1 and TRBJ1-2, with D possibly TRBD1 on 5 matching bases. Trimming took off 1 base at V and 2 bases at J, with 17 bases between the two ends. Germline CDR1 and CDR2: MNHNS and SASEGT. The CDR3 covers 17 residues. The CDR3 DNA is TGTGCCAGCAGTGAAGGGGGGAGGGGCGCCTTCAACTATGGCTACACCTTC. Its protein product is CASSEGGRGAFNYGYTF.

This clone turned up a few times. CDR3 sequence reads: CASSLRRDAQETQYF. Here the CDR3 DNA reads TGTGCCAGCAGTCTGAGACGGGACGCCCAAGAGACCCAGTACTTC. The chain links TRBV27 to TRBJ2-5, with D possibly called TRBD1 or TRBD2 (5 bases each). The CDR3 consists of 15 residues. The ends were cut back, 5 bases at V and 1 base at J, with 14 bases in the middle. The V gene's germline CDR1 is MNHEY and CDR2 SMNVEV (reference sequence).

This sequence joins TRBV27 and TRBJ1-1; TRBD1 agrees at 7 bases. Germline V gives CDR1 MNHEY, CDR2 SMNVEV (reference sequence). The CDR3 contains 16 residues. The V and J ends lost 5 bases and 2 bases, in that order; junction bases with no gene match: 11. The CDR3 DNA follows: TGTGCCAGCAGTCCTGTAGGCAGGGGGGGAAACACTGAAGCTTTCTTT. Amino acid sequence: CASSPVGRGGNTEAFF.

The gene calls are TRBV30 and TRBJ1-6; the D gene is possibly TRBD1 (6 bases). Germline V CDR1 and CDR2: GTSNPN, SVGIG (reference sequence). V was shortened by 6 bases and J by 4 bases, with 16 bases between the two germline ends. The CDR3 sequence is 15 residues long. CDR3 sequence: CACPGHDFYNSPLHF. Here the CDR3 DNA reads TGTGCCTGCCCGGGACACGACTTTTATAATTCACCCCTCCACTTT.

The CDR3 region has the DNA TGTGCCAGTAGTCTTTCAGGGGCTGACACCGGGGAGCTGTTTTTT. It encodes CASSLSGADTGELFF. The rearrangement uses TRBV19 and TRBJ2-2, with D perhaps TRBD1 (6 bases). Trimming shortened V by 5 bases and J by 3 bases, and 13 bases separated the two germline ends. Germline CDR1 is LNHDA and CDR2 is SQIVND (reference sequence). The CDR3 contains 15 residues.

This chain uses TRBV7-2 with TRBJ2-7; 7 bases map to TRBD1. With 2 bases clipped from V and 6 bases from J, the junction kept 7 bases outside the gene matches. In germline, CDR1 is SGHTA, CDR2 FQGNSA. The CDR3 runs to 14 residues. The CDR3 DNA reads as TGTGCCAGCAGCTTAATGCAGGGGGACCGCGAGCAGTACTTC. Residues: CASSLMQGDREQYF.